This is a list of T cell receptor beta chains from one sample in a study of blood T cell repertoires in COVID-19. Assay: immunoSEQ multiplex PCR; the TCRdb copy retains only in-frame clones and omits some. The data contain roughly 100,000 clones, roughly 87% of them singletons. Sequencing was performed on peripheral blood. Receptors originate from a woman in her fifties or sixties with COVID-19, enrolled during active disease. Both conserved end residues are part of each CDR3. A D gene is named only where the DNA matches it firmly.

J gene	D gene	V gene	CDR3 protein
TRBJ2-5	NA	TRBV10-3	CAIGPRGAPETQYF
TRBJ1-1	NA	TRBV2	CASSSNTEAFF
TRBJ1-1	TRBD1	TRBV14	CASSTDRARGAFF
TRBJ1-2	NA	TRBV5-1	CASSLNSNYGYTF
TRBJ1-2	TRBD1	TRBV6-5	CASSYGGQGYSYTF
TRBJ2-7	TRBD1	TRBV19	CASSGAGTGQKDEQYF
TRBJ2-2	TRBD2	TRBV2	CASSRTSGVNTGELFF
TRBJ1-6	TRBD1	TRBV30	CAWSAPRTGIVGSYNSPLHF
TRBJ1-5	NA	TRBV5-5	CASSLGHQSNQPQHF
TRBJ2-5	NA	TRBV5-1	CASSFSVFQETQYF
TRBJ1-2	NA	TRBV28	CASSQRGFYGYTF
TRBJ2-2	NA	TRBV30	CAPSGIANTGELFF
TRBJ2-7	TRBD1	TRBV10-3	CAISAGGGTGAYEQYF
TRBJ1-3	NA	TRBV19	CASSDGSSGNTIYF
TRBJ1-2	NA	TRBV13	CASSLATIVYGYTF
TRBJ2-7	NA	TRBV27	CASSLGANYEQYF
TRBJ2-5	NA	TRBV6-2/TRBV6-3	CASSYTYSQETQYF
TRBJ1-2	NA	TRBV6-2/TRBV6-3	CASSLYPGRGSDYGYTF
TRBJ2-7	NA	TRBV28	CASRGLTEQYF
TRBJ2-7	NA	TRBV29-1	CSVGCEETYEQYF
TRBJ2-7	TRBD1	TRBV10-1	CASPLSGQGYYEQYF
TRBJ2-5	TRBD2	TRBV5-1	CASSSLAGVGIQETQYF
TRBJ2-1	NA	TRBV28	CASSSAGNYNEQFF